This passage covers 21 T cell receptor beta chains from one sample sequenced in a study of blood T cells in healthy people across ages. A second about 6 to 11 cycle PCR used barcoded and J-beta primers. Using its own MiXCR run on the 5' RACE reads, TCRdb lists one record per CDR3 protein. Of about 1.6 million distinct CDR3 sequences in the sample, roughly a third were seen once. The sample was blood. These receptors all stem from a woman in her thirties in good health.

This clonotype was seen only a few times. The V gene is TRBV6-5, the J gene TRBJ2-6; TRBD1 aligns across 12 bases. The CDR3 length is 20 residues. Germline trimming cut 2 bases from V and 1 base from J; bases unmatched to any gene: 9. CDR1 and CDR2 from the germline V gene are MNHEY and SVGAGI. Here the CDR3 reads CASSYTWGQGAISGANVLTF. For the CDR3, the DNA is TGTGCCAGCAGTTACACCTGGGGACAGGGGGCTATATCTGGGGCCAACGTCCTGACTTTC.

With regard to this clonotype: This may stem from a read error, because a much larger clone lies one nucleotide away. The J gene is TRBJ2-7, the V gene TRBV10-3; TRBD1 or TRBD2 may be the D gene (5 bases each). Germline-derived CDR1 and CDR2 are ENHRY and SYGVKD. The CDR3 has 13 residues. CDR3 in DNA: TGTGCCTCGGGGACGGCTAAGTCCTACGAGCGGTACTTC. It is translated as CASGTAKSYERYF.

This clonotype was detected many times. V and J are TRBV20-1 and TRBJ1-5, with 7 bases aligning to TRBD1. This CDR3 contains 16 residues. Germline CDR1 reads DFQATT; CDR2 reads SNEGSKA (reference sequence). After removal of 6 bases from V and 2 bases from J, the junction contained 13 bases not matched to a gene. CDR3 amino acids: CSAPGQFGEGNQPQHF. The CDR3, as DNA: TGCAGTGCGCCGGGACAGTTCGGGGAGGGCAATCAGCCCCAGCATTTT.

The genes are TRBV12-3 or TRBV12-4 and TRBJ2-7; D perhaps matches TRBD2 (6 bases). This CDR3 has 13 residues. V lost 6 bases and J 3 bases, leaving 12 bases between the germline ends. This CDR3 reads CASRLGGDYEQYF. The CDR3 bases are TGTGCCAGCAGGCTAGGAGGGGACTACGAGCAGTACTTC.

This clonotype was seen at least ten times. V is TRBV20-1 and J is TRBJ2-7; D is unresolved. V was trimmed by 1 base and J by 4 bases, leaving 8 bases between them. Per the germline V gene, CDR1 is DFQATT and CDR2 is SNEGSKA (reference sequence). The CDR3 is made up of 12 amino acids. CDR3 in amino acids: CSARVQTYEQYF. The DNA for the CDR3 is TGCAGTGCTAGAGTACAGACATACGAGCAGTACTTC.

The sample holds a few counts of this clonotype. V gene TRBV20-1 combines with J gene TRBJ2-7, with TRBD2 matching 12 bases. From germline, CDR1 is DFQATT and CDR2 SNEGSKA (reference sequence). Trimming removed 3 bases from V and 2 bases from J; junction bases left unmatched: 5. CDR3 length: 15 amino acids. In nucleotides, the CDR3 is TGCAGTGCTAGCCTACTAGCGGGGGGCACCTACGAGCAGTACTTC. This codes for CSASLLAGGTYEQYF.

The rearrangement links TRBV27 to TRBJ2-6; D remains unclear. The CDR3 runs to 15 residues. Germline V lookup: CDR1 MNHEY, CDR2 SMNVEV (reference sequence). Trimming removed 5 bases from V and 0 bases from J, with 8 bases in between. The CDR3 region is CASSQPFSGANVLTF. The CDR3 nucleotides are TGTGCCAGCAGTCAACCATTCTCTGGGGCCAACGTCCTGACTTTC.

This clonotype was seen only a few times. The chain has TRBV5-1 and TRBJ2-1; 7 bases are a match to TRBD1. The CDR3 runs to 15 residues. Unmatched junction bases numbered 6, after V lost 0 bases and J lost 6 bases. Germline V gene lookup returns CDR1 SGHRS and CDR2 YFSETQ. CDR3 sequence reads: CASSLAVTGTNEQFF. In DNA, the CDR3 is TGCGCCAGCAGCTTGGCCGTGACAGGGACCAATGAGCAGTTCTTC.

This clonotype was seen a handful of times. The chain is built from TRBV9 and TRBJ2-1, with 8 bases matching TRBD2. The germline gives CDR1 SGDLS, CDR2 YYNGEE. With 4 bases clipped from V and 6 bases from J, the junction kept 9 bases outside the gene matches. The CDR3 sequence is 15 residues long. The CDR3 spells CASSPRGGGSNEQFF. The CDR3 bases are TGTGCCAGCAGCCCCCGGGGGGGCGGGAGCAATGAGCAGTTCTTC.

The V call is TRBV11-2, the J call TRBJ2-5, with a tentative D call TRBD2 (6 bases). The V and J ends lost 4 bases and 1 base respectively, with 16 bases between them. CDR1 is SGHAT and CDR2 is FQNNGV in the germline V gene. The CDR3 extends over 16 amino acids. CDR3 protein: CASSSYVGGLQETQYF. The CDR3 nucleotides read TGTGCCAGCAGCTCGTATGTGGGGGGTCTCCAAGAGACCCAGTACTTC.

The chain recombines TRBV5-1 with TRBJ2-1; TRBD2 aligns across 7 bases. Germline V lookup: CDR1 SGHRS, CDR2 YFSETQ. With V trimmed by 4 bases and J by 9 bases, 10 bases remained unmatched. The length of the CDR3 is 14 residues. CDR3 sequence reads: CASSAGDPAGEQFF. Written as DNA, the CDR3 is TGCGCCAGCAGCGCGGGGGACCCGGCGGGTGAGCAGTTCTTC.

As DNA, the CDR3 is TGCGCCAGCAGCTTGGCTCCCCTTCGACTAGCGGGGAGCACAGATACGCAGTATTTT. Its translation is CASSLAPLRLAGSTDTQYF. The chain links TRBV5-1 to TRBJ2-3, with 11 bases identical to TRBD2. Germline loops: CDR1 SGHRS, CDR2 YFSETQ. V was clipped by 0 bases and J by 0 bases; unmatched bases: 9. This CDR3 region has 19 residues.

This clonotype is a singleton in its sample. The chain couples TRBV4-3 to TRBJ2-1; 12 bases agree with TRBD2. J gave up 5 bases and V 0 bases, and 17 bases lay outside the gene matches. Germline CDR1 and CDR2: LGHNA and YSLEER. The CDR3 spans 21 residues. The CDR3: CASSQDYSRHGLAGTHNEQFF. The CDR3 DNA sequence: TGCGCCAGCAGCCAAGATTACTCCAGACATGGACTAGCGGGAACCCACAATGAGCAGTTCTTC.

Comments on this clonotype: At one end, the junction sequence differs from germline, possibly due to a read error. The CDR3 protein is CASKSESSYNGQFF. As DNA, the CDR3 is TGCGCCAGCAAAAGCGAGAGCTCCTACAATGGGCAGTTCTTC. The V call is TRBV5-1, the J call TRBJ2-1, with D unclear. The CDR3 spans 14 residues. Germline loops: CDR1 SGHRS, CDR2 YFSETQ.

The chain couples TRBV5-1 to TRBJ2-3; 8 nucleotides match TRBD2. CDR3 length equals 14 residues. J was trimmed by 0 bases and V by 8 bases; bases with no gene match: 5. Per the germline V gene, CDR1 is SGHRS and CDR2 is YFSETQ. CDR3 sequence: CASVAGTSTDTQYF. The DNA for the CDR3 is TGCGCCAGTGTAGCGGGGACCAGCACAGATACGCAGTATTTT.

V gene TRBV20-1 combines with J gene TRBJ2-1, with D uncertain. The CDR3 sequence is 15 residues long. V lost 6 bases to trimming and J lost 0 bases, with 15 bases between them. In germline, CDR1 is DFQATT, CDR2 SNEGSKA (reference sequence). The CDR3 region is CSADPGRSSYNEQFF. The CDR3 DNA sequence: TGCAGTGCCGACCCCGGGCGGAGCTCCTACAATGAGCAGTTCTTC.

This clonotype was picked up a small number of times. The J gene is TRBJ1-6, the V gene TRBV4-1; a possible D gene is TRBD1 (5 bases). CDR1 is MGHRA and CDR2 is YSYEKL in the germline V gene. This CDR3 region has 12 residues. Trimming shortened V by 6 bases and J by 10 bases, and 10 bases separated the two germline ends. The CDR3 loop is CASRWGDSPLHF. In nucleotides, the CDR3 is TGCGCCAGCAGATGGGGGGACTCACCCCTCCACTTT.

In its sample, this clonotype was seen a few times. V usage is TRBV27 and J usage is TRBJ2-7, with a possible D match to TRBD1 (7 bases). Trimming took off 0 bases at V and 0 bases at J, with 12 bases between the two ends. Germline-derived CDR1 and CDR2 are MNHEY and SMNVEV (reference sequence). CDR3 length: 16 amino acids. Written as DNA, the CDR3 is TGTGCCAGCAGTTTATCACAGGGGAGGAGCTCCTACGAGCAGTACTTC. Protein product: CASSLSQGRSSYEQYF.

This chain joins TRBV7-9 and TRBJ2-1, with D unclear. The CDR3 length is 12 residues. Trimming removed 5 bases from V and 6 bases from J, with 8 bases in between. Germline V gene lookup returns CDR1 SEHNR and CDR2 FQNEAQ (reference sequence). DNA for the CDR3: TGTGCCAGCAGCCCTTATGGCAATGAGCAGTTCTTC. As protein: CASSPYGNEQFF.

This clonotype was found a few times. V gene TRBV6-5 combines with J gene TRBJ2-7; TRBD1 matches at 9 bases. Per germline, CDR1 MNHEY and CDR2 SVGAGI. The ends lost 10 bases at V and 4 bases at J; junction bases unmatched: 8. The CDR3 has 13 amino acids. The CDR3 is CANQNRGLYEQYF. The CDR3 DNA sequence: TGTGCCAATCAGAACAGGGGGCTATACGAGCAGTACTTC.

V usage is TRBV4-1 and J usage is TRBJ2-3; 9 bases are a match to TRBD2. CDR3 length equals 16 residues. Germline V gene sequence: CDR1 MGHRA, CDR2 YSYEKL. Trimming cost V 4 bases and J 3 bases; bases outside gene matches: 8. CDR3 sequence reads: CASSPGLAVWTDTQYF. CDR3 nucleotides: TGCGCCAGCAGCCCGGGACTAGCAGTATGGACAGATACGCAGTATTTT.